The 31 T cell receptor beta chains below were found in one sample sequenced in a study of CXCR3-negative and CXCR3-positive naive CD8 T cells. Study-wide findings and caveats: Compared with CXCR3-negative naive cells, CXCR3-positive naive cells showed more hydrophobic TRB CDR3s.

The antigens for these receptors are not known. Libraries were UMI-labeled 5' RACE TRB cDNA. TCRdb re-analyzed the 5' RACE reads; it lists each CDR3 protein once, without DNA. This sample's clone table lists about 98,000 distinct CDR3 sequences. The sequenced sample was naive CXCR3+ CD8+ T cells from blood. The subset is: CD45RO-CCR7+CD27+CD95- naive CD8+ T cells expressing CXCR3 (TNR3+). The receptors were sampled from a human donor in good health. Some clones in this sample may be carry-over from other donors' samples.

This chain joins TRBV4-3 and TRBJ2-3. The CDR3 sequence is 13 residues long. Germline CDR1 reads LGHNA; CDR2 reads YSLEER. CDR3 sequence: CASSQTRADTQYF.

The chain employs TRBV7-9 and TRBJ2-7. CDR1 is SEHNR and CDR2 is FQNEAQ in the germline V gene (reference sequence). The CDR3 totals 14 residues. The CDR3 sequence: CASSLRPESYEQYF.

V is TRBV12-3 or TRBV12-4 and J is TRBJ1-5. This CDR3 has 16 amino acids. Here the CDR3 reads CASGSLGTLINQPQHF.

This rearrangement joins TRBV15 to TRBJ1-2. Germline CDR1 and CDR2: LNHNV and YYDKDF (reference sequence). The CDR3 runs 17 residues. CDR3 in amino acids: CATSRDKSRDGGHGYTF.

The gene calls are TRBV5-1 and TRBJ2-1; the TCRdb D gene call, TRBD2, has no DNA to confirm it. This CDR3 is built from 16 residues. CDR1 is SGHRS and CDR2 is YFSETQ in the germline V gene. The CDR3 sequence is CASSLSRRVIGNEQFF.

The chain couples TRBV6-1 to TRBJ2-2; TCRdb reports TRBD2, a call that lacks DNA to check it against. Germline V gene data show CDR1 as MNHNS and CDR2 as SASEGT. The CDR3 contains 18 residues. This chain's CDR3 is CASSEVGPPWVNTGELFF.

This chain uses TRBV29-1 with TRBJ2-6; the D call from TCRdb, TRBD1, cannot be confirmed without DNA. CDR3 length: 18 residues. Germline values: CDR1 SQVTM, CDR2 ANQGSEA. The CDR3 protein is CSVEDQDIKGSGANVLTF. Full variable domain (rest looked up from reference TRBV29-1 and TRBJ2-6): SAVISQKPSRDICQRGTSLTIQCQVDSQVTMMFWYRQQPGQSLTLIATANQGSEATYESGFVIDKFPISRPNLTFSTLTVSNMSPEDSSIYLCSVEDQDIKGSGANVLTFGAGSRLTVL.

This sequence joins TRBV5-5 and TRBJ1-1; TCRdb indicates TRBD1, and absent DNA this call remains unverified. CDR1 and CDR2 from the germline V gene are SGHKS and YYEKEE (reference sequence). This CDR3 region has 14 residues. The CDR3 reads CASSLLWGDTEAFF.

J is TRBJ2-7 and V is TRBV20-1; there is no DNA to check the TCRdb D call of TRBD2. In germline, CDR1 is DFQATT, CDR2 SNEGSKA (reference sequence). The CDR3 is 16 amino acids. The CDR3: CSARDPRLAGADEQYF.

The CDR3 spells CASSLEGSGNYGYTF. V is TRBV5-5 and J is TRBJ1-2; TCRdb indicates TRBD1, and absent DNA this call remains unverified. CDR3 length: 15 amino acids. Per germline, CDR1 SGHKS and CDR2 YYEKEE (reference sequence).

The chain has TRBV6-5 and TRBJ1-2. The germline gives CDR1 MNHEY, CDR2 SVGAGI. CDR3 length: 16 amino acids. The CDR3 is CASSYGRLTSNYGYTF.

The gene calls are TRBV7-3 and TRBJ2-1; there is no DNA to check the TCRdb D call of TRBD2. Germline-derived CDR1 and CDR2 are SGHTA and FQGTGA. The CDR3 has 17 residues. This chain's CDR3 is CAISSGTSGGLWNEQFF.

V and J are TRBV23-1 and TRBJ2-3; TCRdb outputs TRBD1, but without DNA this stays unchecked. TRBV23-1 is flagged as an ORF with uncertain function. There are 22 residues in the CDR3. CDR3: CASSQATRCGTGAATSTVTQYF.

J is TRBJ2-2 and V is TRBV6-2 or TRBV6-3; absent DNA, TCRdb's TRBD2 call cannot be checked. The CDR3 is made up of 17 amino acids. The germline V gene has CDR1 MNHEY and CDR2 SVGEGT. The CDR3 is CASVGLAGTEDTGELFF.

The chain employs TRBV6-2 or TRBV6-3 and TRBJ2-1; TCRdb's D gene call, TRBD2, goes unchecked for lack of DNA. Germline CDR1 is MNHEY and CDR2 is SVGEGT. The CDR3 covers 17 residues. CDR3 sequence: CASSTQQGGRDYNEQFF.

The gene calls are TRBV9 and TRBJ2-1; no DNA is available, so the TRBD2 call from TCRdb remains unchecked. This CDR3 comprises 16 residues. Germline V gene lookup returns CDR1 SGDLS and CDR2 YYNGEE. The CDR3 sequence is CASSVWLAGESNEQFF.

This chain uses TRBV20-1 with TRBJ2-7; TCRdb picks TRBD2, but there is no DNA to check that call. There are 13 residues in the CDR3. The germline V gene has CDR1 DFQATT and CDR2 SNEGSKA (reference sequence). The CDR3 sequence: CSAEDRLPYEQYF.

J is TRBJ1-5 and V is TRBV15; the TCRdb call, TRBD1, lacks DNA for checking. Per germline, CDR1 LNHNV and CDR2 YYDKDF (reference sequence). The CDR3 extends over 15 amino acids. CDR3 residues: CATSGDRTSYQPQHF.

The rearrangement uses TRBV7-9 and TRBJ1-2; absent DNA, TCRdb's TRBD1 call cannot be checked. The CDR3 is 11 amino acids. Germline values: CDR1 SEHNR, CDR2 FQNEAQ (reference sequence). The CDR3 region is CASSLGDGYTF. The whole variable domain, remainder taken from reference TRBV7-9 and TRBJ1-2, is DTGVSQNPRHKITKRGQNVTFRCDPISEHNRLYWYRQTLGQGPEFLTYFQNEAQLEKSRLLSDRFSAERPKGSFSTLEIQRTEQGDSAMYLCASSLGDGYTFGSGTRLTVV.

The rearrangement uses TRBV7-3 and TRBJ1-3. CDR3 size: 15 residues. Germline-derived CDR1 and CDR2 are SGHTA and FQGTGA. The CDR3 sequence is CASQQTASSGNTIYF. Complete variable domain (other parts from reference TRBV7-3 and TRBJ1-3): GAGVSQTPSNKVTEKGKYVELRCDPISGHTALYWYRQSLGQGPEFLIYFQGTGAADDSGLPNDRFFAVRPEGSVSTLKIQRTERGDSAVYLCASQQTASSGNTIYFGEGSWLTVV.

CDR3 amino acids: CASRGLAEETQYF. The rearrangement uses TRBV28 and TRBJ2-5; no DNA is available, so the TRBD2 call from TCRdb remains unchecked. Germline V gives CDR1 MDHEN, CDR2 SYDVKM. CDR3 length equals 13 residues.

This CDR3 reads CASSDGQWNTEAFF. The V call is TRBV12-3 or TRBV12-4, the J call TRBJ1-1; TCRdb selects TRBD1, and the lack of DNA leaves this call unchecked. The CDR3 totals 14 residues.

CDR3 sequence reads: CASRTGSLYEQYF. This rearrangement joins TRBV27 to TRBJ2-7; no DNA is available, so the TRBD1 call from TCRdb remains unchecked. The CDR3 contains 13 residues. Germline V CDR1 and CDR2: MNHEY, SMNVEV (reference sequence).

This rearrangement joins TRBV5-1 to TRBJ2-1; without DNA, the TCRdb call of TRBD2 cannot be checked. Germline CDR1 is SGHRS and CDR2 is YFSETQ. The CDR3 is made up of 13 amino acids. The chain's CDR3 is CASSSADDYRPIF.

The chain recombines TRBV6-2 or TRBV6-3 with TRBJ2-7; the TCRdb D gene call, TRBD1, has no DNA to confirm it. Germline values: CDR1 MNHEY, CDR2 SVGEGT. This CDR3 region has 15 residues. This CDR3 is CASSPQGAAGYEQYF.

The J gene is TRBJ1-1, the V gene TRBV7-9. The germline gives CDR1 SEHNR, CDR2 FQNEAQ (reference sequence). The CDR3 totals 13 residues. The CDR3 sequence is CASSQPLNTEAFF.

This chain links TRBV20-1 with TRBJ1-1; lacking DNA, the TRBD1 call made by TCRdb goes unchecked. Looked up from germline, CDR1 is DFQATT and CDR2 is SNEGSKA (reference sequence). The CDR3 consists of 16 residues. CDR3 loop: CSARALNRVGNTEAFF.

J is TRBJ2-5 and V is TRBV5-5; without DNA, the TCRdb call of TRBD1 cannot be checked. In germline, CDR1 is SGHKS, CDR2 YYEKEE (reference sequence). The CDR3 sequence is 15 residues long. The CDR3 sequence: CASSSGGQPQETQYF. Filled out from reference TRBV5-5 and TRBJ2-5, the complete variable domain reads DAGVTQSPTHLIKTRGQQVTLRCSPISGHKSVSWYQQVLGQGPQFIFQYYEKEERGRGNFPDRFSARQFPNYSSELNVNALLLGDSALYLCASSSGGQPQETQYFGPGTRLLVL.

The J gene is TRBJ1-1, the V gene TRBV30; TCRdb's D gene call, TRBD1, goes unchecked for lack of DNA. Per the germline V gene, CDR1 is GTSNPN and CDR2 is SVGIG (reference sequence). The CDR3 contains 18 residues. This CDR3 reads CAWSLPGTGGTLGTEAFF. Supplemented by reference TRBV30 and TRBJ1-1, the full variable domain reads SQTIHQWPATLVQPVGSPLSLECTVEGTSNPNLYWYRQAAGRGLQLLFYSVGIGQISSEVPQNLSASRPQDRQFILSSKKLLLSDSGFYLCAWSLPGTGGTLGTEAFFGQGTRLTVV.

The chain uses TRBV5-5 and TRBJ2-1; the D call from TCRdb, TRBD2, cannot be confirmed without DNA. This CDR3 has 16 residues. In germline, CDR1 is SGHKS, CDR2 YYEKEE (reference sequence). This chain's CDR3 is CASSPPLREGADEQFF. Full variable domain (outside the CDR3, taken from reference TRBV5-5 and TRBJ2-1): DAGVTQSPTHLIKTRGQQVTLRCSPISGHKSVSWYQQVLGQGPQFIFQYYEKEERGRGNFPDRFSARQFPNYSSELNVNALLLGDSALYLCASSPPLREGADEQFFGPGTRLTVL.

The chain links TRBV14 to TRBJ2-7; TCRdb gives TRBD1 as the D gene, but with no DNA this cannot be confirmed. Looked up from germline, CDR1 is SGHDN and CDR2 is FVKESK. The CDR3 sequence is 16 residues long. The CDR3 sequence: CASSQAPTEGRYEQYF. The full variable domain, with the rest looked up from reference TRBV14 and TRBJ2-7, is EAGVTQFPSHSVIEKGQTVTLRCDPISGHDNLYWYRRVMGKEIKFLLHFVKESKQDESGMPNNRFLAERTGGTYSTLKVQPAELEDSGVYFCASSQAPTEGRYEQYFGPGTRLTVT.